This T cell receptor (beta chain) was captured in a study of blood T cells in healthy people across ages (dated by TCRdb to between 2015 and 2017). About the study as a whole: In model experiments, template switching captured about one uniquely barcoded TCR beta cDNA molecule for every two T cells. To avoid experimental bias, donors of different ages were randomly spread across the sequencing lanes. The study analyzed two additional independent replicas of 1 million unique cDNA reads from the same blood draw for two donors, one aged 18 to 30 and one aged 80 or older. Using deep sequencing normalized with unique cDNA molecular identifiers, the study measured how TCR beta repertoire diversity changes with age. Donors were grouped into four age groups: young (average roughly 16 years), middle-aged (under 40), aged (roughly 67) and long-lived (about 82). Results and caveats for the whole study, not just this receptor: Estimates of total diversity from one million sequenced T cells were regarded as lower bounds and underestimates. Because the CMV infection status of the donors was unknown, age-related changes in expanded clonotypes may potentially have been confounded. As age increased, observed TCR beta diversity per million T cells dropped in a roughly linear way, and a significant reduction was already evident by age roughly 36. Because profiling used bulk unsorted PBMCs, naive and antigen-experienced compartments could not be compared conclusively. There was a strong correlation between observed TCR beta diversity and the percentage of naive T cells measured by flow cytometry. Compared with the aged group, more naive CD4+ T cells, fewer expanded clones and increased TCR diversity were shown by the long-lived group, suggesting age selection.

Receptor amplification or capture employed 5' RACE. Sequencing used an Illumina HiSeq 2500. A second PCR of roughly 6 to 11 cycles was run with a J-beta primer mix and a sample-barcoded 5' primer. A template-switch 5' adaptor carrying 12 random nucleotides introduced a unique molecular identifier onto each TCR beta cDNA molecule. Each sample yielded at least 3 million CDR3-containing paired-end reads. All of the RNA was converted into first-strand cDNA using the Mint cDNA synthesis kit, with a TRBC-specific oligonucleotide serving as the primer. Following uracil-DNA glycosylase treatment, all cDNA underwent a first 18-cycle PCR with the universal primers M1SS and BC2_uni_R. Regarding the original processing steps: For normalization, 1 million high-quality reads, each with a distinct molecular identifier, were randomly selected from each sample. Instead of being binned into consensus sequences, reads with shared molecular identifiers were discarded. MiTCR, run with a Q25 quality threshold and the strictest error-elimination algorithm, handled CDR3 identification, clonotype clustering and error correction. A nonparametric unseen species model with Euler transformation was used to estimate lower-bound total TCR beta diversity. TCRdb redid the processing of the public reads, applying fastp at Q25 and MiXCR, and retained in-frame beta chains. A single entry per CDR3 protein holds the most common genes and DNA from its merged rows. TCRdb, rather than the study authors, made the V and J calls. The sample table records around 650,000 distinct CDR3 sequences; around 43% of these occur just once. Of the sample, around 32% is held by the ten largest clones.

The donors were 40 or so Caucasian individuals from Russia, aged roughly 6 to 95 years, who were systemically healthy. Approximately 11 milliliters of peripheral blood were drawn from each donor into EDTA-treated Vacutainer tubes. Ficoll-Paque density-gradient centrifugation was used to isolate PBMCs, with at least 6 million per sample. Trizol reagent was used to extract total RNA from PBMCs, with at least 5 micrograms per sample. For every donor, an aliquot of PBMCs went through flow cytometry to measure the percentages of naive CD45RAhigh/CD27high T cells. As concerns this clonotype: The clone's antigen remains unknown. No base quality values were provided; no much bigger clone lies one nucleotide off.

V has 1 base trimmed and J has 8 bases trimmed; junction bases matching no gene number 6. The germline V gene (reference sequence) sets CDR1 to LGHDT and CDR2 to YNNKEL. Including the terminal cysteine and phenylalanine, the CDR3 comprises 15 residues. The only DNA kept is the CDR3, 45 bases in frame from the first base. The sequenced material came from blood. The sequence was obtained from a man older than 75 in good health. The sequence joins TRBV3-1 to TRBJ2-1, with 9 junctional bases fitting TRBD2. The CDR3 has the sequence CASSQGASGVYEQFF. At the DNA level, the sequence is TGTGCCAGCAGCCAAGGAGCTAGCGGGGTATATGAGCAGTTCTTC.